The 29 T cell receptor beta chains listed next were all sequenced from one sample in a study of blood T cell repertoires in COVID-19. Using immunoSEQ multiplex PCR, the repertoire was profiled, and TCRdb retains in-frame clones only, with some absent. The sample records 150,000 to 200,000 clones, more than 70% being singletons. Sequenced input: peripheral blood. Every receptor here comes from a woman aged 80 or over with active or convalescent COVID-19.

This chain links TRBV27 with TRBJ2-3; D might be TRBD2 (6 bases). V lost 1 base, J lost 2 bases, and 13 bases lay in between. CDR3 length: 16 amino acids. CDR1 MNHEY and CDR2 SMNVEV come from the germline V gene (reference sequence). CDR3 amino acids: CASSLYEGRSTDTQYF. Written as DNA, the CDR3 is TGTGCCAGCAGTTTATACGAGGGGAGGTCCACAGATACGCAGTATTTT.

The chain carries TRBV2 and TRBJ2-3; no firm D call. Between the trimmed V and J ends, which lost 5 bases and 4 bases, there was a span of 13 bases. CDR1 is SNHLY and CDR2 is FYNNEI in the germline V gene. CDR3 length: 14 residues. Written as DNA, the CDR3 is TGTGCCAGCAGTCTAGGATCGAAGGCAGATACGCAGTATTTT. Translated: CASSLGSKADTQYF.

This rearrangement joins TRBV28 to TRBJ1-5, with 7 bases aligning to TRBD1. Losses at the gene ends were 6 bases for V and 5 bases for J; bases not matched to a gene: 10. This CDR3 has 15 amino acids. Germline lookup yields CDR1 MDHEN and CDR2 SYDVKM. The CDR3 region is CASSHDRDWDQPQHF. The CDR3 region has the DNA TGTGCCAGCAGCCATGACAGGGATTGGGATCAGCCCCAGCATTTT.

The CDR3 reads CASRSDYTDTQYF. The CDR3 nucleotides read TGCGCCAGCAGATCGGACTACACAGATACGCAGTATTTT. V usage is TRBV5-1 and J usage is TRBJ2-3, with a weak D call TRBD2 (6 bases). V gave up 5 bases and J gave up 2 bases, with 9 bases separating them. From germline, CDR1 is SGHRS and CDR2 YFSETQ. The CDR3 is 13 amino acids.

This clone was seen a single time. The chain is built from TRBV28 and TRBJ1-2; TRBD1 matches 8 bases. The CDR3 is made up of 13 amino acids. V shed 6 bases, J shed 2 bases, and the junction held 2 bases outside the gene matches. Germline-derived CDR1 and CDR2 are MDHEN and SYDVKM. CDR3 nucleotide sequence: TGTGCCAGCAGAAACAGGGGGAACTATGGCTACACCTTC. Protein sequence: CASRNRGNYGYTF.

The rearrangement uses TRBV5-1 and TRBJ2-3; D is unclear. From germline, CDR1 is SGHRS and CDR2 YFSETQ. V lost 5 bases and J lost 2, with 12 bases in between. The CDR3 consists of 14 residues. CDR3 in DNA: TGCGCCAGCAGTACTTCCGGGTCCACAGATACGCAGTATTTT. Residues: CASSTSGSTDTQYF.

J is TRBJ1-5 and V is TRBV6-2 or TRBV6-3; 10 bases agree with TRBD1. The CDR3 is made up of 17 amino acids. Trimming cost V 2 bases and J 6 bases; bases outside gene matches: 10. Per the germline V gene, CDR1 is MNHEY and CDR2 is SVGEGT. The CDR3 bases are TGTGCCAGCAGTTACCAACTTGGACAGGGGGGTGGTCAGCCCCAGCATTTT. It encodes CASSYQLGQGGGQPQHF.

The chain links TRBV28 to TRBJ1-4; no definite D call. Trimming took 5 bases from V and 5 from J, leaving 6 bases between them. CDR3 length equals 12 residues. Germline lookup yields CDR1 MDHEN and CDR2 SYDVKM. CDR3: CASSLPNEKLFF. In DNA form, the CDR3 reads TGTGCCAGCAGTCTTCCGAATGAAAAACTGTTTTTT.

This clone has only one observation. For the CDR3, the DNA is TGTGCCAGCAGTTTAGTTGCGCAGGGGGGAAACTATGGCTACACCTTC. Its protein is CASSLVAQGGNYGYTF. The V gene is TRBV27, the J gene TRBJ1-2; 7 bases match TRBD1. V was clipped by 2 bases and J by 2 bases; unmatched bases: 8. The CDR3 consists of 16 residues. CDR1 MNHEY and CDR2 SMNVEV come from the germline V gene (reference sequence).

The table lists this clone with a few counts. The genes are TRBV6-5 and TRBJ2-6; D is possibly TRBD2 (6 bases). The CDR3 totals 16 residues. Germline V gene data show CDR1 as MNHEY and CDR2 as SVGAGI. V dropped 0 bases and J dropped 3 bases, with 9 bases sitting between them. The CDR3: CASSYSFGGGANVLTF. DNA of the CDR3: TGTGCCAGCAGTTACTCGTTCGGGGGTGGGGCCAACGTCCTGACTTTC.

This chain links TRBV6-5 with TRBJ1-2; 9 positions agree with TRBD1. The CDR3 length is 14 residues. V was pared by 4 bases and J by 7 bases, with 7 bases of the junction left unmatched. In germline, CDR1 is MNHEY, CDR2 SVGAGI. This CDR3 reads CASSFNDRGIGYTF. In DNA, the CDR3 is TGTGCCAGCAGTTTCAACGACAGGGGGATTGGCTACACCTTC.

The rearrangement uses TRBV7-9 and TRBJ2-7, with 7 bases matching TRBD2. This CDR3 has 15 amino acids. V lost 5 bases and J lost 2; bases outside the gene matches: 9. Germline V CDR1 and CDR2: SEHNR, FQNEAQ (reference sequence). The CDR3 DNA follows: TGTGCCAGCAGCCGGGGAGGGGTAGAGGCCTACGAGCAGTACTTC. Translation gives CASSRGGVEAYEQYF.

CDR3 nucleotide sequence: TGCGCCAGCAGCGGCGGGGGGCTTAACACCGGGGAGCTGTTTTTT. Translation: CASSGGGLNTGELFF. The chain joins TRBV5-1 to TRBJ2-2; 8 nucleotides align to TRBD2. This CDR3 has 15 amino acids. Germline lookup yields CDR1 SGHRS and CDR2 YFSETQ. V lost 4 bases, J lost 2 bases, and 4 bases stayed unmatched.

The chain uses TRBV5-1 and TRBJ2-3; TRBD2 aligns across 7 bases. The V gene end was trimmed by 0 bases and the J gene end by 0 bases; junction bases not matched to a gene: 7. Germline V gene data show CDR1 as SGHRS and CDR2 as YFSETQ. The CDR3 is 17 amino acids. This chain's CDR3 is CASSLARGGGSTDTQYF. The CDR3 DNA reads TGCGCCAGCAGCTTGGCCCGTGGCGGGGGTAGCACAGATACGCAGTATTTT.

The chain combines TRBV19 with TRBJ2-5; D unclear. From germline, CDR1 is LNHDA and CDR2 SQIVND (reference sequence). The CDR3 runs 15 residues. Trimming removed 3 bases at V and 3 bases at J, with 14 bases between. CDR3 DNA: TGTGCCAGTAGTATTGCTCCCGGAGCCAAAGAGACCCAGTACTTC. The encoded protein is CASSIAPGAKETQYF. Full variable domain (remainder filled in from reference TRBV19 and TRBJ2-5): DGGITQSPKYLFRKEGQNVTLSCEQNLNHDAMYWYRQDPGQGLRLIYYSQIVNDFQKGDIAEGYSVSREKKESFPLTVTSAQKNPTAFYLCASSIAPGAKETQYFGPGTRLLVL.

The chain couples TRBV4-1 to TRBJ1-1; TRBD1 is a possible D gene (6 bases). This CDR3 region has 16 residues. Trimming cost V 4 bases and J 5 bases, with 20 bases left between them. CDR1 is MGHRA, CDR2 YSYEKL, per germline. Here the CDR3 DNA reads TGCGCCAGCAGCCTCAGGGGTCCAGGGACGGGGACTGAAGCTTTCTTT. Translation: CASSLRGPGTGTEAFF.

The V call is TRBV20-1, the J call TRBJ1-1; a possible D gene is TRBD1 (5 bases). In germline, CDR1 is DFQATT, CDR2 SNEGSKA (reference sequence). Trimming removed 3 bases at V and 5 bases at J, with 16 bases between. This CDR3 region has 14 residues. The CDR3, as DNA: TGCAGTGCTAGTGTACCGACTGGGGGGACTGAAGCTTTCTTT. Translated, it gives CSASVPTGGTEAFF.

This clone was counted only a few times. V and J are TRBV23-1 and TRBJ2-4; maybe TRBD1 (6 bases). TRBV23-1 falls under the ORF class, with uncertain function. V was pared by 4 bases and J by 2 bases, with 18 bases between. The CDR3 spans 17 residues. The CDR3 DNA reads TGCGCCAGCAGTCTTAAATTTGACAGGCGGTCCAAAAACATTCAGTACTTC. This sequence encodes CASSLKFDRRSKNIQYF.

CDR3 nucleotide sequence: TGTGCCAGCAGCTTGGCAGGGGGCCAGGACTATGGCTACACCTTC. Translation: CASSLAGGQDYGYTF. The V and J genes are TRBV5-4 and TRBJ1-2; the match to TRBD1 covers 8 bases. Germline V gives CDR1 SGHNT, CDR2 YYREEE (reference sequence). The CDR3 length is 15 residues. The V and J ends lost 0 bases and 3 bases, in that order; junction bases with no gene match: 4.

V and J are TRBV3-1 (or the pseudogene TRBV3-2) and TRBJ2-7, with 8 bases that match TRBD1. This CDR3 region has 16 residues. CDR1 is LGHDT, CDR2 YNNKEL, per germline (reference sequence). The ends lost 0 bases at V and 4 bases at J; junction bases unmatched: 8. CDR3 sequence (DNA): TGTGCCAGCAGCCAAGAAACTAGGACAGGGAATTACGAGCAGTACTTC. Translated, it gives CASSQETRTGNYEQYF.

The chain is built from TRBV5-6 and TRBJ1-2, with D unclear. Germline V gives CDR1 SGHDT, CDR2 YYEEEE. This CDR3 contains 14 residues. The V and J ends lost 4 bases and 2 bases respectively, with 12 bases between them. CDR3: CASSPEEPNYGYTF. The CDR3 coding sequence is TGTGCCAGCAGCCCGGAGGAGCCAAACTATGGCTACACCTTC.

This clone appeared a single time. The chain is built from TRBV7-3 and TRBJ2-5, with D maybe TRBD1 (6 bases). V gave up 0 bases and J gave up 0 bases, with 8 bases separating them. Germline assignment: CDR1 SGHTA and CDR2 FQGTGA. This CDR3 spans 15 amino acids. CDR3 residues: CASSLTRTDQETQYF. The CDR3 DNA sequence: TGTGCCAGCAGCTTAACCCGGACAGACCAAGAGACCCAGTACTTC.

The chain carries TRBV5-1 and TRBJ1-6; D is possibly TRBD1 (6 bases). This CDR3 is built from 15 residues. V gave up 5 bases and J gave up 8 bases, with 17 bases separating them. Germline CDR1 SGHRS, CDR2 YFSETQ. This chain's CDR3 is CASSSGGRVYSPLHF. The CDR3 DNA follows: TGCGCCAGCAGTTCGGGGGGCAGGGTCTATTCACCCCTCCACTTT.

The chain is built from TRBV5-1 and TRBJ1-5; D remains ambiguous. In germline, CDR1 is SGHRS, CDR2 YFSETQ. The CDR3 covers 14 residues. Deletions cut 0 bases from V and 3 bases from J, with 7 bases between. CDR3 loop: CASSLGTVNQPQHF. CDR3 coding DNA: TGCGCCAGCAGCTTGGGAACAGTCAATCAGCCCCAGCATTTT.

The CDR3 DNA follows: TGTGCCAGCAGCGGTCAGGGGTATGGCTACACCTTC. This encodes CASSGQGYGYTF. This chain joins TRBV6-5 and TRBJ1-2, with D possibly being TRBD1 (6 bases). The CDR3 loop spans 12 amino acids. Trimming took 6 bases from V and 5 from J, leaving 10 bases between them. The germline V gene has CDR1 MNHEY and CDR2 SVGAGI.

This rearrangement joins TRBV27 to TRBJ1-1; the D gene is possibly TRBD1 (5 bases). Looked up from germline, CDR1 is MNHEY and CDR2 is SMNVEV (reference sequence). The V gene lost 5 bases and the J gene lost 0 bases, with 10 bases spanning the gap. This CDR3 has 14 amino acids. The DNA for the CDR3 is TGTGCCAGCAGTCCCCGGACACTGAACACTGAAGCTTTCTTT. As protein: CASSPRTLNTEAFF.

This clone was counted a single time. Germline and junction disagree at one end, which may indicate a read error. This sequence joins TRBV7-2 and TRBJ2-7, with 11 bases that match TRBD2. Germline CDR1 reads SGHTA; CDR2 reads FQGNSA. CDR3 length: 15 amino acids. This CDR3 is CASSIAGGVSYEQYF. In DNA form, the CDR3 reads TGTGCCAGCAGCATAGCGGGGGGGGTATCCTACGAGCAGTACTTC.

J is TRBJ1-2 and V is TRBV28; 7 bases are a match to TRBD1. Looked up from germline, CDR1 is MDHEN and CDR2 is SYDVKM. With 5 bases clipped from V and 2 bases from J, the junction kept 8 bases outside the gene matches. This CDR3 region has 15 residues. The CDR3, as DNA: TGTGCCAGCAGTACCTTAGGGGGCGTCAACTATGGCTACACCTTC. This translates into CASSTLGGVNYGYTF.

This chain joins TRBV7-2 and TRBJ2-1; 10 bases agree with TRBD2. The CDR3 loop spans 15 amino acids. Germline lookup yields CDR1 SGHTA and CDR2 FQGNSA. V shed 4 bases and J 4 bases; nucleotides not matched to a gene: 4. CDR3 sequence reads: CASSSSSGRYNEQFF. The CDR3 DNA reads TGTGCCAGCAGCTCTTCTAGCGGGAGATACAATGAGCAGTTCTTC.